Below are 11 T cell receptor beta chains sequenced from a single sample in a study of neurological immune-mediated disorders. TCRdb used MiXCR to reprocess the 5' RACE reads, holding one entry per CDR3 protein. The sample carries approximately 100,000 distinct CDR3 sequences, roughly 3.5% recorded once. The sequencing sample was made of PBMCs. The origin of the receptors is a woman between 50 and 59 years old with multiple sclerosis.

This clonotype was seen a few times. J is TRBJ2-3 and V is TRBV7-2; D not resolved. The germline V gene encodes CDR1 SGHTA and CDR2 FQGNSA. CDR3 length: 12 residues. V lost 5 bases and J lost 5, with 8 bases in between. This CDR3 reads CASSLQRDTQYF. The CDR3 DNA reads TGTGCCAGCAGCCTCCAACGAGATACGCAGTATTTT.

This clonotype was seen repeatedly, ten times or more. This chain connects TRBV5-1 to TRBJ1-1; TRBD1 is a possible D gene (6 bases). V shed 0 bases and J shed 10 bases, with 10 bases lying between them. CDR3 length: 12 amino acids. CDR1 is SGHRS and CDR2 is YFSETQ in the germline V gene. CDR3 amino acids: CASSLGGQVAFF. CDR3 coding DNA: TGCGCCAGCAGCTTGGGGGGGCAGGTAGCTTTCTTT.

This clonotype was detected ten times or more. This rearrangement joins TRBV4-1 to TRBJ2-7; TRBD2 agrees at 7 bases. The CDR3 loop spans 16 amino acids. Germline CDR1 is MGHRA and CDR2 is YSYEKL. V dropped 0 bases and J dropped 3; count of bases not matched to a gene: 8. CDR3 sequence: CASSQDRGGGYYEQYF. DNA for the CDR3: TGCGCCAGCAGCCAAGATCGGGGCGGGGGTTACTACGAGCAGTACTTC.

This clonotype showed up many times. The genes are TRBV7-2 and TRBJ2-5, with a possible D match to TRBD1 (6 bases). Germline-derived CDR1 and CDR2 are SGHTA and FQGNSA. The germline V and J ends were trimmed by 5 bases and 5 bases, with 12 bases remaining between them. The length of the CDR3 is 13 residues. The CDR3 DNA follows: TGTGCCAGCAGCCGGGACCAGGGGGAGACCCAGTACTTC. It codes for CASSRDQGETQYF. Drawing the rest from reference TRBV7-2 and TRBJ2-5, the complete variable domain is GAGVSQSPSNKVTEKGKDVELRCDPISGHTALYWYRQSLGQGLEFLIYFQGNSAPDKSGLPSDRFSAERTGGSVSTLTIQRTQQEDSAVYLCASSRDQGETQYFGPGTRLLVL.

This chain joins TRBV27 and TRBJ1-5; D perhaps matches TRBD1 (5 bases). Looked up from germline, CDR1 is MNHEY and CDR2 is SMNVEV (reference sequence). The CDR3 runs to 13 residues. V was shortened by 4 bases and J by 2 bases, with 6 bases between the two germline ends. CDR3 residues: CASSSGRNQPQHF. The CDR3 nucleotides read TGTGCCAGCAGTTCAGGGCGCAATCAGCCCCAGCATTTT.

This clonotype was seen at least ten times. The chain combines TRBV4-2 with TRBJ2-1; D gene ambiguous. Trimming took off 0 bases at V and 6 bases at J, with 12 bases between the two ends. The CDR3 runs to 15 residues. Germline V gene lookup returns CDR1 LGHNA and CDR2 YNFKEQ. Written as DNA, the CDR3 is TGTGCCAGCAGCCAAGACCGAATTAGCCGCAATGAGCAGTTCTTC. It encodes CASSQDRISRNEQFF.

A word on this clonotype: At one end the junction does not follow the germline gene, possibly because of a read error. The genes are TRBV3-1 and TRBJ1-5; D may be TRBD1 (6 bases). CDR3 length equals 13 residues. In germline, CDR1 is LGHDT, CDR2 YNNKEL (reference sequence). The DNA for the CDR3 is TGTGCCAGCAGCCAAGACGACAGGTCGACCCAGAATTTT. Protein: CASSQDDRSTQNF.

This clonotype was recorded at least ten times. This rearrangement joins TRBV9 to TRBJ2-5, with D perhaps TRBD2 (5 bases). V lost 1 base to trimming and J lost 3 bases, with 10 bases between them. This CDR3 has 14 residues. The germline V gene has CDR1 SGDLS and CDR2 YYNGEE. CDR3 sequence: CASSVTSREETQYF. The CDR3 DNA is TGTGCCAGCAGCGTAACTAGTAGGGAAGAGACCCAGTACTTC.

This clonotype was recorded many times. The CDR3 reads CSARAAGRGQETQYF. As DNA, the CDR3 is TGCAGTGCTAGAGCCGCGGGGAGGGGACAAGAGACCCAGTACTTC. The V call is TRBV20-1, the J call TRBJ2-5; 7 positions match TRBD2. Germline lookup yields CDR1 DFQATT and CDR2 SNEGSKA (reference sequence). The CDR3 loop spans 15 amino acids. Unmatched junction bases numbered 7, after V lost 1 base and J lost 2 bases.

The table lists this clonotype with many counts. The gene calls are TRBV11-3 and TRBJ2-2, with D possibly being TRBD2 (6 bases). Trimming stripped 3 bases from V and 7 bases from J, with 12 bases between. The CDR3 runs to 14 residues. Germline V gene data show CDR1 as SGHNT and CDR2 as YENEEA. CDR3 nucleotides: TGTGCCAGCAGCTTCCCTGGCGGGAACGGGGAGCTGTTTTTT. Its translation: CASSFPGGNGELFF.

The chain is built from TRBV7-9 and TRBJ2-1; tentatively, D is TRBD1 (6 bases). The V and J ends lost 5 bases and 8 bases respectively, with 16 bases between them. CDR1 SEHNR and CDR2 FQNEAQ come from the germline V gene (reference sequence). This CDR3 contains 14 residues. DNA of the CDR3: TGTGCCAGCAGCCTCCGGGTGGGGGCCGATGAGCAGTTCTTC. Translating it yields CASSLRVGADEQFF. Full variable domain (remainder filled in from reference TRBV7-9 and TRBJ2-1): DTGVSQNPRHKITKRGQNVTFRCDPISEHNRLYWYRQTLGQGPEFLTYFQNEAQLEKSRLLSDRFSAERPKGSFSTLEIQRTEQGDSAMYLCASSLRVGADEQFFGPGTRLTVL.